This T cell receptor (beta chain) comes out of a study of T cell changes during pregnancy in multiple sclerosis. Clones were sequenced by immunoSEQ multiplex PCR, and TCRdb holds only the in-frame ones, with some missing. This sample has over 70,000 clones, with 80% to 95% found just once. The CDR3 covers 17 residues. V shed 2 bases and J shed 5 bases, with 19 bases lying between them. Germline-derived CDR1 and CDR2 are KGHSH and LQKENI. The J gene is TRBJ1-3, the V gene TRBV18; D is unclear. The specimen comprised peripheral blood, sampled in the first trimester of pregnancy. The source is a female donor with multiple sclerosis, enrolled in a pregnancy study. DNA for the CDR3: TGTGCCAGCTCACCAAATAACGTCGCACAGACCCGAAACACCATATATTTT. It encodes CASSPNNVAQTRNTIYF.